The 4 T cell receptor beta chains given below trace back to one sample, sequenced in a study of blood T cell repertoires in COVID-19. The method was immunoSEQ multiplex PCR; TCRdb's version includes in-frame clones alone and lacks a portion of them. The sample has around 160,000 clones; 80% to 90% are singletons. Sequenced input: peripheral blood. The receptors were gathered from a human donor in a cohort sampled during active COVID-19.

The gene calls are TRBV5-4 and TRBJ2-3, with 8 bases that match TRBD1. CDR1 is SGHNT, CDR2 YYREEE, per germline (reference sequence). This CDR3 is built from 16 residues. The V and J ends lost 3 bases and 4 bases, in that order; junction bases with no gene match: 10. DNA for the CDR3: TGTGCCAGCAGCTACGGACAGGGTGTAAATTCAGATACGCAGTATTTT. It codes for CASSYGQGVNSDTQYF.

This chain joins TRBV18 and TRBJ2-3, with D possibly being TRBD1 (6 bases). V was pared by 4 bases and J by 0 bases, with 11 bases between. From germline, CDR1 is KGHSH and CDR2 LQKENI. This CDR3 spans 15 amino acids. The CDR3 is CASSQDRTSTDTQYF. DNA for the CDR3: TGTGCCAGCTCACAAGACAGGACTAGCACAGATACGCAGTATTTT. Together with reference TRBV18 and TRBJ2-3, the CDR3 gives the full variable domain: NAGVMQNPRHLVRRRGQEARLRCSPMKGHSHVYWYRQLPEEGLKFMVYLQKENIIDESGMPKERFSAEFPKEGPSILRIQQVVRGDSAAYFCASSQDRTSTDTQYFGPGTRLTVL.

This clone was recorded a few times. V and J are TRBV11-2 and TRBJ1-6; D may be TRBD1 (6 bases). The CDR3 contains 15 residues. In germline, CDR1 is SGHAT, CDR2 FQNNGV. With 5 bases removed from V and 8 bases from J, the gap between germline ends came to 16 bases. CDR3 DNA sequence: TGTGCCAGCAGCCTAAGACAGGTTCAGGATTCACCCCTCCACTTT. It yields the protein CASSLRQVQDSPLHF.

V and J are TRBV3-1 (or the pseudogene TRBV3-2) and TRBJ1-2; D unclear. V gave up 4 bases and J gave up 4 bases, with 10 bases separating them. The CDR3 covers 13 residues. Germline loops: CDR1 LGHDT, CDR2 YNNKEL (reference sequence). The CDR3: CASSPRASYGYTF. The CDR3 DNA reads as TGTGCCAGCAGCCCGCGGGCCTCCTATGGCTACACCTTC.